These 29 T cell receptor beta chains were all obtained from the same sample, sequenced in a study of T-cell memory formation after mild COVID-19. TCRdb called the 5' RACE reads again in MiXCR, with one record for every CDR3 protein. The table records approximately 99,000 distinct CDR3 sequences, over 15% of them present only once. Sequenced material: PBMCs or a T cell subset sorted from them (not recorded which). These receptors came from a man aged 18 to 29 who had mild COVID-19 (a few samples of this study predate the infection). Cell type and time point are not known.

Only a few counts were recorded for this clonotype. The chain uses TRBV7-3 and TRBJ2-3; 8 bases match TRBD2. V was pared by 5 bases and J by 11 bases, with 9 bases of the junction left unmatched. The CDR3 has 13 residues. The germline V gene has CDR1 SGHTA and CDR2 FQGTGA. DNA of the CDR3: TGTGCCAGCAGCCCCCGCCGGGGGGGGGGGCAGTATTTT. It is translated as CASSPRRGGGQYF.

The sample holds many counts of this clonotype. V is TRBV6-5 and J is TRBJ2-2; no clear D. Trimming pared 5 bases from V and 4 bases from J, leaving 20 bases between. Germline CDR1 reads MNHEY; CDR2 reads SVGAGI. The CDR3 spans 17 residues. This CDR3 is CASSLYPVVAGTGELFF. CDR3 DNA sequence: TGTGCCAGCAGTCTCTACCCCGTGGTGGCCGGCACCGGGGAGCTGTTTTTT.

The gene calls are TRBV14 and TRBJ2-3; no reliable D call. Germline V gene data show CDR1 as SGHDN and CDR2 as FVKESK. Trimming removed 4 bases at V and 1 base at J, with 15 bases between. The CDR3 consists of 16 residues. This CDR3 reads CASSRVRYSGTDTQYF. The CDR3 DNA reads TGTGCCAGCAGCCGAGTTCGGTATTCCGGCACAGATACGCAGTATTTT.

Turning to this clonotype: A clone one base away is much larger, so this may be a read error. The chain combines TRBV12-3 or TRBV12-4 with TRBJ2-1, with no clear D. V dropped 6 bases and J dropped 9 bases, with 15 bases sitting between them. The CDR3 runs to 13 residues. The CDR3 bases are TGTGCCAGCAGCCTCCGAAGGTTCCGTGAGCAGTTCTTC. Amino acid sequence: CASSLRRFREQFF.

The V call is TRBV28, the J call TRBJ1-3; TRBD1 matches at 7 bases. Germline-derived CDR1 and CDR2 are MDHEN and SYDVKM. The CDR3 is 17 residues long. V shed 5 bases, J shed 4 bases, and the junction held 14 bases outside the gene matches. DNA of the CDR3: TGTGCCAGCAGTGACGACAGGGAGCGGTCGAGGGGAAACACCATATATTTT. Amino acid sequence: CASSDDRERSRGNTIYF.

The genes are TRBV19 and TRBJ1-5; D unclear. Germline assignment: CDR1 LNHDA and CDR2 SQIVND (reference sequence). Between the trimmed V and J ends, which lost 3 bases and 10 bases, there was a span of 7 bases. The CDR3 consists of 11 residues. CDR3 bases: TGTGCCAGTAGTATTGGAGTACCCCAGCATTTT. This gives the protein CASSIGVPQHF.

The chain couples TRBV20-1 to TRBJ2-7, with 7 bases that match TRBD1. With 3 bases clipped from V and 0 bases from J, the junction kept 8 bases outside the gene matches. The CDR3 contains 15 residues. CDR1 is DFQATT, CDR2 SNEGSKA, per germline (reference sequence). The CDR3: CSARGQRRSSYEQYF. The CDR3 nucleotides are TGCAGTGCTAGGGGACAGCGACGCAGCTCCTACGAGCAGTACTTC.

This clonotype showed up just a few times. The V and J genes are TRBV3-1 and TRBJ2-7; 15 positions agree with TRBD2. Trimming removed 4 bases from V and 2 bases from J; junction bases left unmatched: 18. The length of the CDR3 is 21 residues. From germline, CDR1 is LGHDT and CDR2 YNNKEL (reference sequence). CDR3 coding DNA: TGTGCCAGCAGCCCAAACCTGAAGGGACTAGCGGGGGGCCTCTGGACCTACGAGCAGTACTTC. It translates to CASSPNLKGLAGGLWTYEQYF.

This clonotype has a handful of counts. The CDR3 protein is CASSWDWGRETQYF. The CDR3 nucleotides read TGTGCCAGCAGTTGGGATTGGGGACGGGAGACCCAGTACTTC. This chain links TRBV6-5 with TRBJ2-5; D might be TRBD1 or TRBD2, each matching 5 bases. The CDR3 is 14 amino acids. Between the trimmed V and J ends, which lost 4 bases and 5 bases, there was a span of 14 bases. CDR1 MNHEY and CDR2 SVGAGI come from the germline V gene.

The chain is built from TRBV12-3 or TRBV12-4 and TRBJ2-3; 9 positions match TRBD1. There are 15 residues in the CDR3. V dropped 5 bases and J dropped 2; count of bases not matched to a gene: 5. The CDR3 protein is CASSTRDRVTDTQYF. In nucleotides, the CDR3 is TGTGCCAGCAGTACCCGGGACAGGGTCACAGATACGCAGTATTTT.

Comment on this clonotype: At one boundary the junction diverges from the germline segment, which might be a read error. The J gene is TRBJ2-7, the V gene TRBV6-5, with 8 bases that match TRBD1. This CDR3 is built from 14 residues. The germline CDR1 and CDR2 sequences are MNHEY and SVGAGI. The CDR3 region is CASSSFGQGYEHYF. DNA for the CDR3: TGTGCCAGCAGTTCATTCGGACAGGGCTACGAGCATTACTTC.

The chain carries TRBV20-1 and TRBJ1-2, with 9 bases identical to TRBD1. The CDR3 runs to 12 residues. After removal of 6 bases from V and 5 bases from J, the junction contained 4 bases not matched to a gene. The germline CDR1 and CDR2 sequences are DFQATT and SNEGSKA (reference sequence). The DNA of the CDR3 is TGCAGTGCCGAGACAGGGGGTTATGGCTACACCTTC. Protein: CSAETGGYGYTF.

This clonotype came up a few times. The chain combines TRBV12-3 or TRBV12-4 with TRBJ1-1; D ambiguous. The CDR3 is made up of 13 amino acids. Trimming pared 8 bases from V and 5 bases from J, leaving 15 bases between. Here the CDR3 reads CASDTQTSTEAFF. The CDR3, as DNA: TGTGCCAGCGATACCCAGACCTCGACTGAAGCTTTCTTT.

The V call is TRBV24-1, the J call TRBJ1-4; D is possibly TRBD1 (5 bases). The CDR3 length is 14 residues. The germline gives CDR1 KGHDR, CDR2 SFDVKD. V was shortened by 3 bases and J by 7 bases, with 11 bases between the two germline ends. Here the CDR3 DNA reads TGTGCCACCAGTGATCCCAGGGACGGTGAAAAACTGTTTTTT. Its protein is CATSDPRDGEKLFF.

This clonotype turned up a few times. The chain employs TRBV12-3 or TRBV12-4 and TRBJ2-4; TRBD1 is a possible D gene (6 bases). The CDR3 loop spans 14 amino acids. V lost 5 bases, J lost 9 bases, and 17 bases lay in between. The CDR3 protein is CASSTTTGSGIQYF. CDR3 coding DNA: TGTGCCAGCAGTACGACTACAGGGAGTGGCATTCAGTACTTC.

The chain recombines TRBV7-2 with TRBJ2-3, with 9 nucleotides matching TRBD2. The CDR3 consists of 16 residues. Per germline, CDR1 SGHTA and CDR2 FQGNSA. The J segment lost 2 bases and the V segment lost 5 bases, leaving 8 bases of the junction unmatched. Written as DNA, the CDR3 is TGTGCCAGCAGCATTAGCGGGGGAGGACTCACAGATACGCAGTATTTT. It encodes CASSISGGGLTDTQYF.

This chain links TRBV4-3 with TRBJ2-1; D call uncertain. CDR1 is LGHNA and CDR2 is YSLEER in the germline V gene. The CDR3 spans 12 residues. Between the trimmed V and J ends, which lost 1 base and 11 bases, there was a span of 9 bases. Written as DNA, the CDR3 is TGCGCCAGCAGCCAAGTGCGGAGTAAGCAGTTCTTC. Residues: CASSQVRSKQFF.

The chain carries TRBV5-8 and TRBJ1-5; TRBD1 aligns across 8 bases. Germline assignment: CDR1 SGHTS and CDR2 YDEGEE. V trimming: 2 bases; J trimming: 4 bases; junction bases outside the gene matches: 2. The CDR3 has 14 residues. CDR3 sequence (DNA): TGTGCCAGCAGCTTCACAGGGGGAAATCAGCCCCAGCATTTT. Translated, it gives CASSFTGGNQPQHF.

The table lists this clonotype with a count of one. The rearrangement links TRBV7-2 to TRBJ1-4; D is uncertain. This CDR3 spans 12 amino acids. The germline V gene encodes CDR1 SGHTA and CDR2 FQGNSA. V dropped 2 bases and J dropped 7 bases, with 5 bases sitting between them. CDR3 bases: TGTGCCAGCAGCTTAATTCCTGAAAAACTGTTTTTT. This codes for CASSLIPEKLFF.

This clonotype was seen only a few times. The gene calls are TRBV6-6 and TRBJ2-7; possible D gene TRBD1, 6 bases. CDR1 and CDR2 from the germline V gene are MNHNY and SVGAGI (reference sequence). The CDR3 spans 16 residues. V lost 5 bases and J 1 base, leaving 18 bases between the germline ends. For the CDR3, the DNA is TGTGCCAGCAGTCAATTCGTGACAGGCCAATCCTACGAGCAGTACGTC. Amino acids: CASSQFVTGQSYEQYV.

The chain couples TRBV6-6 to TRBJ2-1, with 10 bases that match TRBD1. V shed 6 bases and J 6 bases; nucleotides not matched to a gene: 8. Germline V gene lookup returns CDR1 MNHNY and CDR2 SVGAGI (reference sequence). There are 15 residues in the CDR3. In DNA, the CDR3 is TGTGCCAGCAGGGACCACGGGACAGGGGCCAATGAGCAGTTCTTC. It encodes CASRDHGTGANEQFF.

This clonotype was seen a few times. The chain links TRBV4-3 to TRBJ2-3; TRBD2 is a possible D gene (6 bases). The germline V gene has CDR1 LGHNA and CDR2 YSLEER. There are 15 residues in the CDR3. The V and J ends lost 3 bases and 1 base respectively, with 11 bases between them. This chain's CDR3 is CASSQGTVRTDTQYF. The CDR3 nucleotides are TGCGCCAGCAGCCAGGGGACTGTCCGCACAGATACGCAGTATTTT.

This sequence joins TRBV5-5 and TRBJ2-2; D ambiguous. This CDR3 is 14 amino acids long. V was cut by 6 bases and J by 1 base, with 10 bases left in between. Looked up from germline, CDR1 is SGHKS and CDR2 is YYEKEE (reference sequence). The CDR3 spells CASTVMVNTGELFF. DNA of the CDR3: TGTGCCAGCACGGTGATGGTGAACACCGGGGAGCTGTTTTTT. The whole variable domain, remainder taken from reference TRBV5-5 and TRBJ2-2, is DAGVTQSPTHLIKTRGQQVTLRCSPISGHKSVSWYQQVLGQGPQFIFQYYEKEERGRGNFPDRFSARQFPNYSSELNVNALLLGDSALYLCASTVMVNTGELFFGEGSRLTVL.

This clonotype was recorded a few times. The chain employs TRBV7-3 and TRBJ2-2, with 7 nucleotides matching TRBD2. The V and J ends lost 3 bases and 2 bases, in that order; junction bases with no gene match: 3. The CDR3 has 15 amino acids. Germline CDR1 reads SGHTA; CDR2 reads FQGTGA. In DNA, the CDR3 is TGTGCCAGCAGCTTCTTAGCGGGTAACACCGGGGAGCTGTTTTTT. Translating gives CASSFLAGNTGELFF. Together with reference TRBV7-3 and TRBJ2-2, the CDR3 gives the full variable domain: GAGVSQTPSNKVTEKGKYVELRCDPISGHTALYWYRQSLGQGPEFLIYFQGTGAADDSGLPNDRFFAVRPEGSVSTLKIQRTERGDSAVYLCASSFLAGNTGELFFGEGSRLTVL.

The CDR3 reads CSAGAEWGGEGYNEQFF. CDR3 in DNA: TGCAGTGCGGGGGCGGAATGGGGTGGAGAAGGCTACAATGAGCAGTTCTTC. The chain links TRBV20-1 to TRBJ2-1; possibly TRBD1 for D (6 bases). The CDR3 sequence is 17 residues long. Germline loops: CDR1 DFQATT, CDR2 SNEGSKA (reference sequence). V shed 6 bases and J shed 3 bases, with 24 bases lying between them.

In its sample, this clonotype was seen a few times. The chain carries TRBV5-6 and TRBJ2-3, with a tentative D call TRBD2 (7 bases). From germline, CDR1 is SGHDT and CDR2 YYEEEE. The CDR3 runs to 14 residues. Trimming left V 2 bases short and J 12 bases short, with 19 bases between. CDR3 nucleotide sequence: TGTGCCAGCAGCTTCGGGGGGCGCACAGATGCACAGTATTTT. Residues: CASSFGGRTDAQYF.

This sequence joins TRBV5-1 and TRBJ2-2; no firm D call. This CDR3 contains 16 residues. The V end was cut by 5 bases, the J end by 7 bases, with 21 bases between. Germline assignment: CDR1 SGHRS and CDR2 YFSETQ. For the CDR3, the DNA is TGCGCCAGCAGACCGAGGCAGGTGTTTGAATACGGGGAGCTGTTTTTT. This gives the protein CASRPRQVFEYGELFF.

This rearrangement joins TRBV7-8 to TRBJ2-3; 7 bases align to TRBD1. Per the germline V gene, CDR1 is SGHVS and CDR2 is FQNEAQ. This CDR3 has 19 residues. V lost 2 bases, J lost 4 bases, and 18 bases stayed unmatched. The CDR3 nucleotides read TGTGCCAGCAGCTTAAGTTTAGGCCGAGGGGGCTTGTTCGCAGATACGCAGTATTTT. This codes for CASSLSLGRGGLFADTQYF.

This clonotype was detected only a few times. This rearrangement joins TRBV20-1 to TRBJ1-3; D may be TRBD1 (5 bases). Germline CDR1 reads DFQATT; CDR2 reads SNEGSKA (reference sequence). The length of the CDR3 is 13 residues. V lost 6 bases, J lost 8 bases, and 17 bases lay in between. The CDR3 is CSASKGRADTIYF. Here the CDR3 DNA reads TGCAGTGCCTCCAAGGGCAGGGCTGACACCATATATTTT.